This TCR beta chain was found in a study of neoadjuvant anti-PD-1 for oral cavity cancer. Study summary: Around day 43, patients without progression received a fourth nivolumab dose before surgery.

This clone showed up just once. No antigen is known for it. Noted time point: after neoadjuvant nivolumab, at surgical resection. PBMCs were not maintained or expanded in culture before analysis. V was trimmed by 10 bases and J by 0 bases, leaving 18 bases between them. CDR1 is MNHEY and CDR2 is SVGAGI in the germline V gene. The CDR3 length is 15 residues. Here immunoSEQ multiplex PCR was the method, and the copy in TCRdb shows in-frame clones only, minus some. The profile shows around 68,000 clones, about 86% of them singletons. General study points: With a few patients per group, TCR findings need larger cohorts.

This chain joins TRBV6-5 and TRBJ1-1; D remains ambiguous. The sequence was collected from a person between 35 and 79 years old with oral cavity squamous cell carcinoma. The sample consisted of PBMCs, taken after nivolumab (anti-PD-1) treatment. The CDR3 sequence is CATKFLGNMNTEAFF. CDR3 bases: TGTGCCACCAAGTTCTTGGGCAATATGAACACTGAAGCTTTCTTT.